These T cell receptor beta chains were read from a single sample in a study of T cells expressing NK-cell markers. TCRdb reprocessed the 5' RACE reads and stores each CDR3 protein as one record, lacking DNA. The table for this sample gives a few hundred thousand distinct CDR3 sequences. Sequences were obtained from blood T cells: a sorted CD56 or NKG2C T cell subset, CD4+ or CD8+ T cells, or bulk PBMC T cells (not recorded which). These TCRs come from a man in his late teens or twenties in good health. CDR3s include the opening cysteine and the closing phenylalanine or tryptophan.

>TRBJ2-3|TRBV27
CASSQIGQGLTDTQYF
>TRBJ1-2|TRBV29-1
CSVEWTAVYGYTF
>TRBJ2-5|TRBV18
CASSPQGSFKGTQYF
>TRBJ2-2|TRBV20-1
CSAQAGGATGELFF
>TRBJ1-2|TRBV5-6
CASSFPWEDNYGYTF
>TRBJ2-1|TRBV30
CAWSRRGRSSYNEQFF
>TRBJ1-5|TRBV20-1
CSARNNQDSYSNQPQHF
>TRBJ2-2|TRBV20-1
CSARDHAELANTGELFF
>TRBJ2-1|TRBV4-1
CASSLLGGAYNEQFF
>TRBJ2-2|TRBV5-5
CASSFDRLGTGELFF
>TRBJ2-1|TRBV20-1
CSARDRLAGSRMFF
>TRBJ1-3|TRBV19
CASWLPRSGNTIYF
>TRBJ2-5|TRBV7-2
CASKRAGGPRETQYF
>TRBJ2-2|TRBV7-2
CASSLGQPLNTGELFF
>TRBJ2-3|TRBV10-3
CAISEGRGRGTDTQYF
>TRBJ2-7|TRBV29-1
CSAAVDSGNEQYF
>TRBJ1-5|TRBV10-3
CAISDRANQPQHF
>TRBJ2-2|TRBV7-9
CASSGGHRELFF
>TRBJ2-5|TRBV28
CASSWTSMGSQYF
>TRBJ2-5|TRBV3-1
CASSQRIIGETQYF
>TRBJ2-3|TRBV5-1
CASSFEGQEDTQYF
>TRBJ2-7|TRBV12-3/TRBV12-4
CASSLGGMAYEQYF
>TRBJ1-3|TRBV5-1
CASRLTGRPGNTIYF
>TRBJ2-5|TRBV5-1
CASSSSPRRRGGQETQYF
>TRBJ2-2|TRBV5-1
CASSLVPGGITGELFF
>TRBJ2-2|TRBV28
CASMGKGSGTGELFF
>TRBJ1-3|TRBV7-6
CASSLGWGQGVNSGNTIYF
>TRBJ2-1|TRBV7-9
CASSGGTSGKRGSYNEQFF
>TRBJ2-1|TRBV6-5
CASSPLAGGPREQFF
>TRBJ2-1|TRBV5-4
CASSLPGLASENEQFF
>TRBJ2-6|TRBV7-2
CASSNRGLYSGANVLTF
>TRBJ2-1|TRBV4-2
CASSALAGDYNEQFF
>TRBJ2-1|TRBV5-1
CASSEPHENEQFF
>TRBJ2-3|TRBV10-3
CAISSTSGNTDTQYF
>TRBJ1-5|TRBV12-3/TRBV12-4
CASTQWGNQPQHF
>TRBJ2-1|TRBV10-3
CAISELHTSAEQFF
>TRBJ2-2|TRBV7-6
CASSLMGTANTGELFF
>TRBJ1-2|TRBV10-3
CATNSQTENYGYTF
>TRBJ2-7|TRBV10-3
CAISESTGLSTYEQYF
>TRBJ1-3|TRBV12-3/TRBV12-4
CASSMQGGHSGNTIYF
>TRBJ1-1|TRBV19
CASGEDRGTEAFF
>TRBJ2-3|TRBV4-3
CASSPETSGGTDTQYF
>TRBJ2-1|TRBV27
CASMGREWGNEQFF
>TRBJ2-2|TRBV20-1
CSASGHKVGELFF
>TRBJ2-1|TRBV6-1
CASRADGIKKQFF
>TRBJ2-3|TRBV4-1
CASSLDQGPTDTQYF
>TRBJ2-5|TRBV18
CASSPVREGKETQYF
>TRBJ2-3|TRBV6-5
CASSSLRGPFTTDTQYF
>TRBJ2-2|TRBV4-2
CASRHGTGGSGELFF
>TRBJ1-1|TRBV19
CASKREGLAEAFF
>TRBJ1-6|TRBV15
CATSSGSYNSPLHF
>TRBJ2-3|TRBV7-2
CASSPRTGSSDTQYF
>TRBJ1-5|TRBV29-1
CSVATGLNQPQHF
>TRBJ1-1|TRBV29-1
CSVDITMNTEAFF
>TRBJ2-5|TRBV28
CASMGFQETQYF
>TRBJ2-3|TRBV10-3
CAITRAPTDTQYF
>TRBJ2-1|TRBV20-1
CSARDARSYNEQFF